The text below deals with one T cell receptor beta chain. Its antigen is still unknown. Nominal health characterized the donors when sampled, though unrecorded immune exposures were likely. This entry is derived from a study of cytomegalovirus exposure and HLA in healthy donors. Study findings and constraints: Evidence from a later analysis indicated that most CMV-associated TCR beta chains looked HLA-restricted.

Germline assignment: CDR1 MNHNS and CDR2 SASEGT. V lost 4 bases and J lost 3, with 4 bases in between. The CDR3 runs to 11 residues. The PCR made use of 60 Vbeta and 13 Jbeta primers. Profiling relied on immunoSEQ multiplex PCR, and the TCRdb table lists in-frame clones only, not all of them. The data contain about 120,000 clones, over 70% of them singletons. This receptor was obtained from a man in his late teens or twenties in good health and CMV-seropositive. Sequences were obtained from PBMCs. This chain uses TRBV6-1 with TRBJ2-7; D is ambiguous. The CDR3 DNA reads as TGTGCCAGCAGTGGTTACTACGAGCAGTACTTC. Translated: CASSGYYEQYF.